Shown below are 26 T cell receptor beta chains from a single sample sequenced in a study of CD8+ T cells in alopecia areata. RNA was isolated and reverse transcribed to cDNA, the sequencing template. Clones were sequenced by immunoSEQ multiplex PCR, and TCRdb holds only the in-frame ones, with some missing. The sample lists about 150,000 clones; roughly 48% were seen once. The sequencing sample was made of CD4+ T cells sorted from blood. All receptors derive from a human donor with alopecia areata.

This rearrangement joins TRBV27 to TRBJ2-7; 7 bases are a match to TRBD1. CDR1 and CDR2 from the germline V gene are MNHEY and SMNVEV (reference sequence). This CDR3 contains 13 residues. Trimming removed 7 bases from V and 0 bases from J; junction bases left unmatched: 3. CDR3 sequence reads: CASTRQGSYEQYF. The CDR3 region has the DNA TGTGCCAGCACCCGACAGGGCTCCTACGAGCAGTACTTC.

This clone showed up just a few times. V gene TRBV29-1 combines with J gene TRBJ2-1; 15 bases are shared with TRBD2. Trimming at V came to 6 bases and at J to 3 bases, leaving 6 bases not matched to a gene. CDR3 size: 16 residues. The germline V gene encodes CDR1 SQVTM and CDR2 ANQGSEA. The CDR3: CSVGGLAGGFYNEQFF. The CDR3 DNA follows: TGCAGCGTCGGTGGACTAGCGGGAGGGTTCTACAATGAGCAGTTCTTC.

This clone has just a few counts. The chain couples TRBV5-1 to TRBJ2-2; D is unclear. This CDR3 spans 14 amino acids. Trimming removed 3 bases from V and 1 base from J, with 7 bases in between. CDR1 and CDR2 (germline): SGHRS, YFSETQ. This chain's CDR3 is CASSSNLNTGELFF. CDR3 DNA sequence: TGCGCCAGCAGCTCCAACTTGAACACCGGGGAGCTGTTTTTT.

The sample holds a few counts of this clone. The chain couples TRBV2 to TRBJ1-5; the match to TRBD1 covers 7 bases. The CDR3 has 14 amino acids. Germline CDR1 reads SNHLY; CDR2 reads FYNNEI. After removal of 6 bases from V and 7 bases from J, the junction contained 9 bases not matched to a gene. For the CDR3, the DNA is TGTGCCAGCAGGGAGAGGGGGCGCAGGCAGCCCCAGCATTTT. Translation gives CASRERGRRQPQHF.

CDR3 sequence: CASTQGYEQYF. The CDR3 DNA follows: TGTGCCAGCACCCAGGGATACGAGCAGTACTTC. This chain connects TRBV28 to TRBJ2-7, with D tentatively TRBD1 (5 bases). The germline V gene encodes CDR1 MDHEN and CDR2 SYDVKM. The CDR3 is made up of 11 amino acids. V lost 7 bases and J lost 4, with 8 bases in between.

The gene calls are TRBV27 and TRBJ1-1; D gene ambiguous. V was pared by 5 bases and J by 6 bases, with 4 bases between. CDR1 MNHEY and CDR2 SMNVEV come from the germline V gene (reference sequence). The CDR3 has 10 amino acids. DNA of the CDR3: TGTGCCAGCAGTATAGCTGAAGCTTTCTTT. Its protein is CASSIAEAFF.

This clone occurred once. The chain employs TRBV7-8 and TRBJ2-1; a weak D match, TRBD1 (5 bases). This CDR3 region has 16 residues. Trimming pared 1 base from V and 6 bases from J, leaving 16 bases between. CDR1 SGHVS and CDR2 FQNEAQ come from the germline V gene. The DNA for the CDR3 is TGTGCCAGCAGCTTAGATGGAGTGGGAAGGGGCAATGAGCAGTTCTTC. Translating it yields CASSLDGVGRGNEQFF.

About this clone: Other DNA variants within this sample encode the same CDR3. The chain carries TRBV27 and TRBJ2-5; D is undetermined. The CDR3 has 11 residues. Between the trimmed V and J ends, which lost 2 bases and 4 bases, there was a span of 2 bases. CDR1 is MNHEY and CDR2 is SMNVEV in the germline V gene (reference sequence). The CDR3 protein is CASSLGETQYF. In DNA, the CDR3 is TGTGCCAGCAGTTTAGGAGAGACCCAGTACTTC.

The chain joins TRBV7-9 to TRBJ1-2, with D unclear. The CDR3 consists of 9 residues. V was cut by 11 bases and J by 5 bases, with 6 bases left in between. CDR1 and CDR2 (germline): SEHNR, FQNEAQ (reference sequence). This CDR3 is CAGEYGYTF. Written as DNA, the CDR3 is TGTGCCGGGGAATATGGCTACACCTTC. The full variable domain, with the rest looked up from reference TRBV7-9 and TRBJ1-2, is DTGVSQNPRHKITKRGQNVTFRCDPISEHNRLYWYRQTLGQGPEFLTYFQNEAQLEKSRLLSDRFSAERPKGSFSTLEIQRTEQGDSAMYLCAGEYGYTFGSGTRLTVV.

J is TRBJ2-1 and V is TRBV30, with 10 bases that match TRBD2. Germline V lookup: CDR1 GTSNPN, CDR2 SVGIG (reference sequence). The CDR3 has 13 residues. Trimming at V came to 5 bases and at J to 7 bases, leaving 5 bases not matched to a gene. DNA for the CDR3: TGTGCCTGGGAGCGGGAGGGCCGAAATGAGCAGTTCTTC. Translated: CAWEREGRNEQFF.

This clone has only a few counts. V gene TRBV5-1 combines with J gene TRBJ2-5; unclear D gene. This CDR3 comprises 11 residues. Trimming removed 5 bases at V and 5 bases at J, with 7 bases between. Germline CDR1 is SGHRS and CDR2 is YFSETQ. The CDR3, as DNA: TGCGCCAGCAGGGCTCACGAGACCCAGTACTTC. It encodes CASRAHETQYF.

The chain has TRBV4-1 and TRBJ2-1; D unclear. Germline assignment: CDR1 MGHRA and CDR2 YSYEKL. Trimming pared 1 base from V and 3 bases from J, leaving 10 bases between. The CDR3 spans 15 residues. The CDR3 nucleotides are TGCGCCAGCAGCCAAGTGGCTGAGATCTACAATGAGCAGTTCTTC. It encodes CASSQVAEIYNEQFF.

The chain employs TRBV29-1 and TRBJ2-1, with D unresolved. The CDR3 runs to 15 residues. Germline CDR1 SQVTM, CDR2 ANQGSEA. The V end was cut by 0 bases, the J end by 4 bases, with 13 bases between. The CDR3: CSVEENQLAYNEQFF. For the CDR3, the DNA is TGCAGCGTTGAAGAAAACCAACTGGCTTACAATGAGCAGTTCTTC.

This clone has a handful of counts. The sample has other DNA sequences that encode this CDR3 too. The chain employs TRBV5-1 and TRBJ2-1; TRBD2 matches at 8 bases. The CDR3 has 15 amino acids. J was trimmed by 2 bases and V by 2 bases; bases with no gene match: 3. Germline V gene sequence: CDR1 SGHRS, CDR2 YFSETQ. CDR3 DNA sequence: TGCGCCAGCAGCTTAACTAGCGGACCCTACAATGAGCAGTTCTTC. Protein sequence: CASSLTSGPYNEQFF.

The V and J genes are TRBV30 and TRBJ1-5; D is uncertain. The CDR3 spans 15 residues. V was shortened by 0 bases and J by 1 base, with 10 bases between the two germline ends. Germline CDR1 is GTSNPN and CDR2 is SVGIG (reference sequence). Written as DNA, the CDR3 is TGTGCCTGGAGTGTTCTGGGTTCAAGCAATCAGCCCCAGCATTTT. It codes for CAWSVLGSSNQPQHF.

The rearrangement joins TRBV5-1 to TRBJ1-1; D uncertain. With 0 bases removed from V and 3 bases from J, the gap between germline ends came to 9 bases. CDR3 length: 14 amino acids. Germline V CDR1 and CDR2: SGHRS, YFSETQ. The DNA for the CDR3 is TGCGCCAGCAGCTTGGGAGCAGCGTACACTGAAGCTTTCTTT. Protein product: CASSLGAAYTEAFF.

This chain joins TRBV6-5 and TRBJ2-3; a weak D match, TRBD2 (5 bases). Germline values: CDR1 MNHEY, CDR2 SVGAGI. V was clipped by 3 bases and J by 4 bases, with 11 bases between them. The CDR3 contains 14 residues. The CDR3 coding sequence is TGTGCCAGCAGTTATAACCAGGAGGCAGATACGCAGTATTTT. It codes for CASSYNQEADTQYF.

This rearrangement joins TRBV28 to TRBJ1-5; D remains unclear. Germline V lookup: CDR1 MDHEN, CDR2 SYDVKM. Trimming removed 6 bases at V and 4 bases at J, with 7 bases between. The CDR3 has 12 amino acids. The CDR3 here is CASRAGNQPQHF. Here the CDR3 DNA reads TGTGCCAGCAGGGCGGGGAATCAGCCCCAGCATTTT.

This clone was seen a handful of times. The genes are TRBV7-9 and TRBJ2-1, with a possible D match to TRBD2 (6 bases). CDR1 is SEHNR, CDR2 FQNEAQ, per germline (reference sequence). V dropped 6 bases and J dropped 7 bases, with 16 bases sitting between them. The CDR3 spans 14 residues. The CDR3 DNA sequence: TGTGCCAGCAGACAGATACGAGGAGGGAATGAGCAGTTCTTC. This codes for CASRQIRGGNEQFF.

The chain carries TRBV25-1 and TRBJ1-2; maybe TRBD1 (6 bases). This CDR3 contains 13 residues. Germline CDR1 reads MGHDK; CDR2 reads SYGVNS. V dropped 2 bases and J dropped 3 bases, with 7 bases sitting between them. The chain's CDR3 is CASSENRDYGYTF. CDR3 coding DNA: TGTGCCAGCAGTGAAAACAGGGACTATGGCTACACCTTC.

V and J are TRBV5-1 and TRBJ2-7; the D gene is possibly TRBD2 (5 bases). The CDR3 is 16 residues long. The germline V and J ends were trimmed by 0 bases and 2 bases, with 15 bases remaining between them. CDR1 SGHRS and CDR2 YFSETQ come from the germline V gene. The CDR3 DNA is TGCGCCAGCAGCTTGGCCGGAGGTGGAAACCCCTACGAGCAGTACTTC. This gives the protein CASSLAGGGNPYEQYF.

This clone was observed a few times. V usage is TRBV29-1 and J usage is TRBJ2-5; possible D gene TRBD1, 5 bases. CDR1 and CDR2 from the germline V gene are SQVTM and ANQGSEA. The V gene lost 4 bases and the J gene lost 5 bases, with 17 bases spanning the gap. CDR3 length: 14 amino acids. This CDR3 is CSVALAGPFETQYF. CDR3 sequence (DNA): TGCAGCGTTGCCCTGGCAGGGCCGTTTGAGACCCAGTACTTC.

This clone was observed a single time. The rearrangement joins TRBV28 to TRBJ2-7, with a tentative D call TRBD2 (5 bases). The CDR3 spans 11 residues. Deletions cut 8 bases from V and 3 bases from J, with 8 bases between. Looked up from germline, CDR1 is MDHEN and CDR2 is SYDVKM. In nucleotides, the CDR3 is TGTGCCAGCGGGAGTTACTACGAGCAGTACTTC. Translated: CASGSYYEQYF.

This rearrangement joins TRBV30 to TRBJ2-7; D is perhaps TRBD1 or TRBD2 (6 bases each). This CDR3 has 13 amino acids. Germline values: CDR1 GTSNPN, CDR2 SVGIG (reference sequence). V was trimmed by 3 bases and J by 5 bases, leaving 14 bases between them. CDR3 in amino acids: CAWSRSGANEQYF. CDR3 nucleotide sequence: TGTGCCTGGAGCCGATCGGGGGCGAACGAGCAGTACTTC. The full variable domain, in which reference TRBV30 and TRBJ2-7 provide the parts outside the CDR3, is SQTIHQWPATLVQPVGSPLSLECTVEGTSNPNLYWYRQAAGRGLQLLFYSVGIGQISSEVPQNLSASRPQDRQFILSSKKLLLSDSGFYLCAWSRSGANEQYFGPGTRLTVT.

The chain couples TRBV7-3 to TRBJ2-2; D unclear. The germline V and J ends were trimmed by 2 bases and 5 bases, with 6 bases remaining between them. The germline gives CDR1 SGHTA, CDR2 FQGTGA. CDR3 size: 13 residues. The CDR3 spells CASSLGRTGELFF. CDR3 bases: TGTGCCAGCAGCTTAGGGCGGACCGGGGAGCTGTTTTTT.

The gene calls are TRBV7-2 and TRBJ2-3; the match to TRBD2 covers 12 bases. Germline V gene sequence: CDR1 SGHTA, CDR2 FQGNSA. The CDR3 runs 19 residues. Trimming removed 7 bases from V and 0 bases from J; junction bases left unmatched: 14. CDR3 sequence (DNA): TGTGCCAGCACTCCGGGACTAGCGGGCATATTCCCTAGCACAGATACGCAGTATTTT. This translates into CASTPGLAGIFPSTDTQYF.